These 2 T cell receptor beta chains were all obtained from the same sample, sequenced in a study of blood T cell repertoires in COVID-19. Clones were sequenced by immunoSEQ multiplex PCR, and TCRdb holds only the in-frame ones, with some missing. Of around 330,000 clones in the sample, about 91% are singletons; the top ten hold under 2%. Sequencing was performed on peripheral blood. These receptors all come from a young woman with COVID-19, enrolled during active disease.

This chain links TRBV9 with TRBJ1-1; 8 nucleotides agree with TRBD1. Germline CDR1 and CDR2: SGDLS and YYNGEE. The CDR3 is 16 amino acids. V was pared by 4 bases and J by 0 bases, with 8 bases of the junction left unmatched. The CDR3 is CASSPQTTGVNTEAFF. The DNA of the CDR3 is TGTGCCAGCAGCCCCCAAACGACAGGGGTGAACACTGAAGCTTTCTTT.

CDR3 sequence reads: CASSEGFYNEQFF. CDR3 nucleotide sequence: TGTGCCAGCAGCGAGGGATTTTACAATGAGCAGTTCTTC. The chain has TRBV7-2 and TRBJ2-1; perhaps TRBD2 as D (5 bases). Per the germline V gene, CDR1 is SGHTA and CDR2 is FQGNSA. Between the trimmed V and J ends, which lost 5 bases and 4 bases, there was a span of 9 bases. The CDR3 has 13 amino acids. The full variable domain, its missing parts supplied by reference TRBV7-2 and TRBJ2-1, is GAGVSQSPSNKVTEKGKDVELRCDPISGHTALYWYRQSLGQGLEFLIYFQGNSAPDKSGLPSDRFSAERTGGSVSTLTIQRTQQEDSAVYLCASSEGFYNEQFFGPGTRLTVL.